This TCR beta chain was captured in a study of blood T cells in healthy people across ages. It was with a sample-barcoded 5' primer and a J-beta primer mix that a second PCR of roughly 6 to 12 cycles was run. TCRdb analysed the 5' RACE reads with MiXCR anew, one entry per CDR3 protein. This sample has 750,000 to 950,000 distinct CDR3 sequences, with around 29% found just once. The length of the CDR3 is 16 residues. The germline gives CDR1 PRHDT, CDR2 FYEKMQ (reference sequence). Losses at the gene ends were 4 bases for V and 5 bases for J; bases not matched to a gene: 11. Broader study findings: Per million T cells, TCR beta diversity dropped about linearly as age rose.

Donors ranged from about 6 to 90 years old and were healthy Caucasians in Russia. It was approximately 10 milliliters of peripheral blood that were drawn from each donor. This clonotype was recorded at least ten times. Its specificity is unknown. This sample was also put to use in a study of T cells of mothers and their children. That source reports: Detection of persistent microchimeric T cell clones did not occur.

Source material: blood. V usage is TRBV13 and J usage is TRBJ2-5, with 9 positions matching TRBD1. This sequence was found in a woman aged 40 to 49 in good health. The CDR3 region has the DNA TGTGCCAGCAGCTCGGACAGGGGTTTTGGTAGGGAGACCCAGTACTTC. Protein: CASSSDRGFGRETQYF.